The T cell receptor (beta chain) described here comes from a study of blood T cell repertoires in COVID-19. Study background: Both acute and convalescent COVID-19 samples were obtained from the United States, Italy and Spain. T cells, B-cell-depleted T cells, or PBMCs supplied cDNA or gDNA.

From germline, CDR1 is SEHNR and CDR2 FQNEAQ (reference sequence). The V and J ends lost 4 bases and 5 bases respectively, with 17 bases between them. The CDR3 is 15 residues long. Profiled with immunoSEQ multiplex PCR; TCRdb holds only in-frame clones, not every one. The table lists approximately 100,000 clones, 71% of them singletons. The V call is TRBV7-9, the J call TRBJ1-2, with a weak D call TRBD1 (6 bases). The sample comprised peripheral blood. This receptor was obtained from a human donor with acute or convalescent COVID-19. The donor label of this sample is uncertain. Here the CDR3 reads CASSSDLQGVYGYTF. The CDR3 DNA is TGTGCCAGCAGCTCAGACTTACAGGGCGTTTATGGCTACACCTTC. The full variable domain, with the rest looked up from reference TRBV7-9 and TRBJ1-2, is DTGVSQNPRHKITKRGQNVTFRCDPISEHNRLYWYRQTLGQGPEFLTYFQNEAQLEKSRLLSDRFSAERPKGSFSTLEIQRTEQGDSAMYLCASSSDLQGVYGYTFGSGTRLTVV.